One and the same sample provided the 12 T cell receptor beta chains below, sequenced in a study of response to subunit inactivated influenza vaccine. One entry per CDR3 protein results from TCRdb running MiXCR on the RT-PCR reads. Of about 570,000 distinct CDR3 sequences in the sample, approximately 10% are singletons; the top ten hold roughly 9.6%. This same sample was also part of a study on T cells expressing NK-cell markers. As that study records: Libraries used 5'RACE template switching adding universal primer site and UMIs.

The sequencing here drew on PBMCs from blood, taken on the day of vaccination. Receptors originate from a man aged 45 to 65 who received an inactivated influenza vaccine.

This clonotype was seen a handful of times. The CDR3 DNA is TGTGCCAGCTCACCTGGGACAGAGGCCAATGAGCAGTTCTTC. Its protein is CASSPGTEANEQFF. The J gene is TRBJ2-1, the V gene TRBV18; TRBD1 aligns across 7 bases. The trim removed 3 bases at V and 6 bases at J, leaving 5 bases unmatched. The CDR3 contains 14 residues. Germline V lookup: CDR1 KGHSH, CDR2 LQKENI.

The rearrangement uses TRBV18 and TRBJ2-2; D is uncertain. CDR3 length: 14 amino acids. The germline CDR1 and CDR2 sequences are KGHSH and LQKENI. Trimming removed 3 bases at V and 0 bases at J, with 5 bases between. Here the CDR3 DNA reads TGTGCCAGCTCACCCCCGACGAACACCGGGGAGCTGTTTTTT. Its protein product is CASSPPTNTGELFF.

The genes are TRBV6-2 or TRBV6-3 and TRBJ2-3; D might be TRBD1 or TRBD2, each matching 5 bases. Trimming left V 5 bases short and J 6 bases short, with 18 bases between. The CDR3 consists of 15 residues. Per germline, CDR1 MNHEY and CDR2 SVGEGT. The CDR3: CASSPAGARGDTQYF. CDR3 in DNA: TGTGCCAGCAGTCCTGCCGGGGCTCGAGGGGATACGCAGTATTTT.

There are a few counts of this clonotype. The rearrangement joins TRBV9 to TRBJ2-3; D perhaps matches TRBD2 (5 bases). The CDR3 length is 17 residues. V was clipped by 0 bases and J by 0 bases, with 14 bases between them. The germline V gene has CDR1 SGDLS and CDR2 YYNGEE. The CDR3 DNA reads as TGTGCCAGCAGCGTAGGTGGGAGTTGGAGGAGCACAGATACGCAGTATTTT. This encodes CASSVGGSWRSTDTQYF.

This chain uses TRBV6-1 with TRBJ2-2, with 12 nucleotides matching TRBD1. Germline V gene data show CDR1 as MNHNS and CDR2 as SASEGT. CDR3 length: 16 residues. Trimming at V came to 5 bases and at J to 5 bases, leaving 6 bases not matched to a gene. The CDR3, as DNA: TGTGCCAGCAGTCCCGGGACAGGGGGCTGGACCGGGGAGCTGTTTTTT. Translated, it gives CASSPGTGGWTGELFF.

There are a few counts of this clonotype. The chain is built from TRBV12-5 and TRBJ1-1, with 7 nucleotides matching TRBD1. The germline gives CDR1 LGHNT, CDR2 FRNRAP. V shed 8 bases and J 8 bases; nucleotides not matched to a gene: 11. This CDR3 is built from 13 residues. The chain's CDR3 is CASRDGTVQEAFF. The DNA of the CDR3 is TGTGCTAGTCGGGACGGGACAGTGCAAGAAGCTTTCTTT.

This rearrangement joins TRBV3-1 to TRBJ2-1, with 8 bases lining up with TRBD2. This CDR3 has 17 amino acids. J lost 5 bases, V lost 2 bases, and 11 bases had no gene match. CDR1 is LGHDT and CDR2 is YNNKEL in the germline V gene (reference sequence). The CDR3 DNA is TGTGCCAGCAGCCAAAACCCCCCAGCGGGGGAGGACAATGAGCAGTTCTTC. It translates to CASSQNPPAGEDNEQFF.

This clonotype was picked up many times. CDR3 sequence: CASSLAPGQGSYEQYF. CDR3 DNA: TGCGCCAGCAGCTTGGCTCCGGGACAGGGGTCCTACGAGCAGTACTTC. The chain employs TRBV5-1 and TRBJ2-7, with 10 bases that match TRBD1. CDR3 length equals 16 residues. V was clipped by 0 bases and J by 1 base; unmatched bases: 4. Germline CDR1 reads SGHRS; CDR2 reads YFSETQ.

This sequence joins TRBV6-5 and TRBJ1-1; D gene unclear. Trimming left V 2 bases short and J 0 bases short, with 13 bases between. This CDR3 spans 16 amino acids. Germline V CDR1 and CDR2: MNHEY, SVGAGI. The CDR3 spells CASSYGSSGLNTEAFF. The CDR3 DNA follows: TGTGCCAGCAGTTACGGTTCGAGTGGGCTGAACACTGAAGCTTTCTTT.

This clonotype has a handful of counts. V is TRBV28 and J is TRBJ2-5, with D maybe TRBD1 (5 bases). Per germline, CDR1 MDHEN and CDR2 SYDVKM. Trimming pared 6 bases from V and 5 bases from J, leaving 19 bases between. The CDR3 is made up of 15 amino acids. The CDR3 here is CASSPLGASSETQYF. The CDR3 DNA follows: TGTGCCAGCAGCCCATTAGGGGCAAGCTCCGAGACCCAGTACTTC.

V gene TRBV7-2 combines with J gene TRBJ2-1; 12 positions match TRBD2. CDR1 and CDR2 (germline): SGHTA, FQGNSA. The CDR3 runs 15 residues. With 5 bases clipped from V and 5 bases from J, the junction kept 4 bases outside the gene matches. In DNA form, the CDR3 reads TGTGCCAGCAGCACCCGGACTAGCGGGAACAATGAGCAGTTCTTC. Its protein is CASSTRTSGNNEQFF.

This clonotype has a handful of counts. This chain links TRBV6-5 with TRBJ2-7; 9 bases match TRBD1. Losses at the gene ends were 4 bases for V and 1 base for J; bases not matched to a gene: 14. The CDR3 consists of 18 residues. Germline CDR1 and CDR2: MNHEY and SVGAGI. The CDR3 loop reads CASSSLYHGTGFSYEQYF. Written as DNA, the CDR3 is TGTGCCAGCAGTTCACTTTACCACGGGACAGGGTTTTCCTACGAGCAGTACTTC.